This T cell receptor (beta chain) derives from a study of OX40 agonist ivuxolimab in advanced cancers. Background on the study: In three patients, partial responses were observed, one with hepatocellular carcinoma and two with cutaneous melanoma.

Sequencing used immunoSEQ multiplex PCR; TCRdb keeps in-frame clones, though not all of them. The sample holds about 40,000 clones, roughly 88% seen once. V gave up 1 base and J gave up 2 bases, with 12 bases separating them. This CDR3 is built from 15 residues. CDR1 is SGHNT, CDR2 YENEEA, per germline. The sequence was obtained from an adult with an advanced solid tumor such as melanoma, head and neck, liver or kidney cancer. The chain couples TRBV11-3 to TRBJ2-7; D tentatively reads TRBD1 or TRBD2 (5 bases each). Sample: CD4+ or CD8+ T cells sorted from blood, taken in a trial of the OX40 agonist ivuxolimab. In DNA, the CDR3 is TGTGCCAGCAGCTTAGCGTTGGGACGGACCTACGAGCAGTACTTC. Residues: CASSLALGRTYEQYF. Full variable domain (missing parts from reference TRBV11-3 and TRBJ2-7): EAGVVQSPRYKIIEKKQPVAFWCNPISGHNTLYWYLQNLGQGPELLIRYENEEAVDDSQLPKDRFSAERLKGVDSTLKIQPAELGDSAVYLCASSLALGRTYEQYFGPGTRLTVT.